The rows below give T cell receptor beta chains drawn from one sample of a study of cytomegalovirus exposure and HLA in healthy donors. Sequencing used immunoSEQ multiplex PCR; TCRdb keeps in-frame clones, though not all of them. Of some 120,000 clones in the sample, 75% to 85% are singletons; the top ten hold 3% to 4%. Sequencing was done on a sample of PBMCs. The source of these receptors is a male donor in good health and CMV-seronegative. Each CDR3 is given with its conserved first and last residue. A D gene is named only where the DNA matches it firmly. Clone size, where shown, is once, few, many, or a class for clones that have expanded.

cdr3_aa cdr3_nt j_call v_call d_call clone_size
CASSVVGGPDTQYF TGTGCCAGCAGCGTGGTGGGGGGTCCAGATACGCAGTATTTT TRBJ2-3 TRBV9 - -
CASGQGQETQYF TGTGCCAGCGGACAGGGGCAGGAGACCCAGTACTTC TRBJ2-5 TRBV28 TRBD1 -
CASMRTGGFSGEKLFF TGTGCCAGTATGCGGACAGGGGGCTTCTCGGGAGAAAAACTGTTTTTT TRBJ1-4 TRBV19 TRBD1 -
CASRSLGLAGGQAGELFF TGTGCCAGCCGTAGTCTGGGACTAGCGGGAGGTCAGGCCGGGGAGCTGTTTTTT TRBJ2-2 TRBV7-8 TRBD2 -
CASSVVPSGSFGYNEQFF TGTGCCAGCAGCGTAGTTCCTAGCGGGAGTTTCGGCTACAATGAGCAGTTCTTC TRBJ2-1 TRBV9 TRBD2 -
CASSVSGNTGELFF TGTGCCAGCAGCGTTAGCGGGAACACCGGGGAGCTGTTTTTT TRBJ2-2 TRBV9 - -
CASSTGNYGYTF TGTGCCAGCAGCACAGGGAACTATGGCTACACCTTC TRBJ1-2 TRBV5-5 - -
CASGLAGASSSYNEQFF TGCGCCAGCGGACTAGCGGGGGCCTCCAGCTCCTACAATGAGCAGTTCTTC TRBJ2-1 TRBV10-2 TRBD2 -
CASSLTTGGSNEQFF TGTGCCAGCTCACTTACGACAGGGGGCTCAAATGAGCAGTTCTTC TRBJ2-1 TRBV18 TRBD1 -
CASSALSGGANEQFF TGTGCCAGCAGTGCCCTTAGCGGGGGGGCTAATGAGCAGTTCTTC TRBJ2-1 TRBV2 TRBD2 -
CASSLGATGLSYEQYF TGTGCCAGCAGCTTAGGCGCTACAGGTCTCTCCTACGAGCAGTACTTC TRBJ2-7 TRBV7-2 - -
CASSMFTGQGFYEQYF TGTGCCAGCAGCATGTTCACGGGACAGGGTTTCTACGAGCAGTACTTC TRBJ2-7 TRBV5-6 TRBD1 -
CATSRIRTGETQYF TGTGCCACCAGCAGAATTCGGACAGGGGAGACCCAGTACTTC TRBJ2-5 TRBV15 TRBD1 -
CASSSLGGGNRQETQYF TGTGCCAGCAGCTCCCTTGGGGGGGGGAATCGGCAAGAGACCCAGTACTTC TRBJ2-5 TRBV13 TRBD2 -
CASSPINEQFF TGTGCCAGCAGCCCCATCAATGAGCAGTTCTTC TRBJ2-1 TRBV7-8 - once
CASSQDSSRDRGRRANEKLFF TGTGCCAGCAGCCAAGATTCATCTCGCGACAGGGGGCGCAGGGCTAATGAAAAACTGTTTTTT TRBJ1-4 TRBV4-2 TRBD1 -
CASSPQVGGDNSPLHF TGTGCCAGCAGCCCTCAAGTGGGAGGAGATAATTCACCCCTCCACTTT TRBJ1-6 TRBV7-6 - -
CASSLKFQGQGYTF TGTGCCAGCAGCTTGAAGTTTCAGGGACAAGGCTACACCTTC TRBJ1-2 TRBV5-6 - -
CASNVGAGANVLTF TGCGCCAGCAACGTCGGTGCTGGGGCCAACGTCCTGACTTTC TRBJ2-6 TRBV5-1 - -
CASAPGGAGEKLFF TGTGCTAGTGCTCCAGGGGGCGCTGGGGAAAAACTGTTTTTT TRBJ1-4 TRBV12-5 TRBD1 -
CASSVGAHYAGQMNTEAFF TGTGCCAGCAGCGTGGGGGCTCACTATGCAGGTCAGATGAACACTGAAGCTTTCTTT TRBJ1-1 TRBV9 - -
CASGQGHNYGYTF TGTGCCAGCGGGCAGGGTCATAACTATGGCTACACCTTC TRBJ1-2 TRBV5-5 - -
CASPFGSGAYEQYF TGTGCCAGCCCATTTGGGTCAGGGGCGTACGAGCAGTACTTC TRBJ2-7 TRBV28 - few
CASSLARGGSNTGELFF TGCGCCAGCAGCTTGGCCAGGGGTGGGTCGAACACCGGGGAGCTGTTTTTT TRBJ2-2 TRBV5-1 - -
CASSYYRDRVYEQYF TGTGCCAGCAGTTATTACCGGGACAGGGTCTACGAGCAGTACTTC TRBJ2-7 TRBV6-5 TRBD1 -
CATSRDLTGNYGYTF TGTGCCACCAGCAGAGATCTGACCGGGAACTATGGCTACACCTTC TRBJ1-2 TRBV15 - -
CASSFLDRGRDGYTF TGTGCCAGCAGTTTCTTAGACAGGGGGCGCGATGGCTACACCTTC TRBJ1-2 TRBV28 TRBD1 once
CASSLGTSLFQETQYF TGTGCCAGCAGCTTGGGGACTAGCCTTTTTCAAGAGACGCAGTATTTT TRBJ2-3 TRBV5-6 TRBD2 few
CASSVEGQGNSPLHF TGTGCCAGCAGTGTTGAGGGACAGGGTAATTCACCCCTCCACTTT TRBJ1-6 TRBV6-4 TRBD1 -
CASRQGHEQYF TGTGCCAGCAGACAGGGTCACGAGCAGTACTTC TRBJ2-7 TRBV7-9 - -
CASSLVSTTLGGGEQFF TGTGCCAGCAGCTTGGTATCCACTACCTTAGGGGGCGGTGAGCAGTTCTTC TRBJ2-1 TRBV5-5 TRBD1 -
CASSVRRVLHEQYF TGTGCCAGCAGCGTACGTCGGGTACTCCACGAGCAGTACTTC TRBJ2-7 TRBV11-2 - -
CASSPRGGSYNEQFF TGTGCCAGCAGCCCGCGGGGGGGCTCCTACAATGAGCAGTTCTTC TRBJ2-1 TRBV5-4 TRBD2 -
CASSSPSGGFDEQFF TGTGCCAGCAGCTCTCCTAGCGGGGGGTTCGATGAGCAGTTCTTC TRBJ2-1 TRBV7-2 TRBD2 -
CASSSGQGMDQPQHF TGTGCCAGCAGTTCGGGACAGGGGATGGATCAGCCCCAGCATTTT TRBJ1-5 TRBV2 TRBD1 -
CAIADRPNEQFF TGTGCCATCGCGGACAGACCTAATGAGCAGTTCTTC TRBJ2-1 TRBV28 - -
CAISDPSGSWDEQFF TGTGCCATCAGTGACCCTAGCGGGAGTTGGGATGAGCAGTTCTTC TRBJ2-1 TRBV10-3 TRBD2 few
CASSGPGIQETQYF TGCGCCAGCAGCGGACCCGGGATCCAAGAGACCCAGTACTTC TRBJ2-5 TRBV10-1 - -
CASSLVAGSPTYEQYF TGTGCCAGCAGCTTAGTAGCGGGGTCCCCAACCTACGAGCAGTACTTC TRBJ2-7 TRBV7-2 TRBD2 -
CASSLNRAHGYTF TGTGCCAGCAGTTTGAACAGGGCCCATGGCTACACCTTC TRBJ1-2 TRBV27 - -
CASSVGTGGLNEQFF TGTGCCAGCAGCGTAGGGACAGGGGGCCTCAATGAGCAGTTCTTC TRBJ2-1 TRBV9 TRBD1 -
CASSYSRRAGDTQYF TGTGCCAGCAGTTACTCGAGGCGCGCCGGGGATACGCAGTATTTT TRBJ2-3 TRBV6-6 - -
CASSEEGQGGQKTQYF TGTGCCAGCAGTGAAGAGGGTCAGGGGGGACAGAAGACCCAGTACTTC TRBJ2-5 TRBV2 - -
CASSELTGTGDEKLFF TGTGCCAGCAGTGAGTTAACCGGGACAGGGGATGAAAAACTGTTTTTT TRBJ1-4 TRBV6-1 TRBD1 -
CASSSQTGGSYEQYF TGCGCCAGCAGCTCTCAGACAGGGGGCTCCTACGAGCAGTACTTC TRBJ2-7 TRBV5-1 TRBD1 -
CASSVDRGSTGELFF TGTGCCAGCAGCGTAGACAGGGGAAGTACCGGGGAGCTGTTTTTT TRBJ2-2 TRBV9 TRBD1 once
CASSLSLGTSFTGELFF TGTGCCAGCAGTTTATCGTTAGGGACTAGCTTCACCGGGGAGCTGTTTTTT TRBJ2-2 TRBV27 TRBD2 -
CASSVARGDYGYTF TGTGCCAGCAGCGTAGCTCGGGGAGACTATGGCTACACCTTC TRBJ1-2 TRBV9 - -
CAISGVAKNIQYF TGTGCCATCTCCGGGGTAGCCAAAAACATTCAGTACTTC TRBJ2-4 TRBV10-3 - once
CASGTTGMGGNTIYF TGTGCCAGCGGGACGACAGGGATGGGTGGAAACACCATATATTTT TRBJ1-3 TRBV6-5 TRBD1 once
CASSPQQGYGYTF TGTGCCAGCAGTCCACAACAGGGGTATGGCTACACCTTC TRBJ1-2 TRBV27 TRBD1 -
CASSLRQGVYNEQFF TGCGCCAGCAGCCTAAGACAGGGGGTCTACAATGAGCAGTTCTTC TRBJ2-1 TRBV4-3 TRBD1 once
CASRWGFDGTYEQYF TGTGCCAGCAGGTGGGGCTTTGACGGAACCTACGAGCAGTACTTC TRBJ2-7 TRBV7-9 - -